Each of the 30 T cell receptor beta chains below was sequenced from the same sample in a study of T-cell reconstitution after alpha-beta-depleted transplantation in children. The authors prepared the TCRbeta library with unique molecular identifiers. Via MiXCR, TCRdb re-called the PCR reads, giving one row per CDR3 protein. The sample carries some 300,000 distinct CDR3 sequences, 10% recorded once. Sequences were derived from PBMCs from the stem cell graft donor, sampled from the stem cell graft. These TCRs come from a human donor who donated a stem cell graft to a child with acute lymphoblastic leukemia.

Only a few counts were recorded for this clonotype. J is TRBJ2-1 and V is TRBV3-1; 8 positions match TRBD2. Trimming at V came to 6 bases and at J to 6 bases, leaving 10 bases not matched to a gene. This CDR3 is built from 15 residues. Per the germline V gene, CDR1 is LGHDT and CDR2 is YNNKEL (reference sequence). DNA for the CDR3: TGTGCCAGCAGTGCCCCAGCGGGAGATTTCAATGAGCAGTTCTTC. This sequence encodes CASSAPAGDFNEQFF.

The chain links TRBV25-1 to TRBJ1-2; 10 nucleotides match TRBD1. Germline V gene lookup returns CDR1 MGHDK and CDR2 SYGVNS. The CDR3 consists of 15 residues. J was trimmed by 7 bases and V by 4 bases; bases with no gene match: 9. Here the CDR3 reads CASSGKDRGRGGYTF. The CDR3 DNA is TGTGCCAGCAGTGGCAAGGACAGGGGGAGGGGTGGCTACACCTTC.

This clonotype was picked up a small number of times. The chain uses TRBV7-2 and TRBJ2-7, with 11 bases aligning to TRBD2. The CDR3 runs 18 residues. The trim removed 0 bases at V and 4 bases at J, leaving 11 bases unmatched. Germline V CDR1 and CDR2: SGHTA, FQGNSA. The CDR3: CASSLATISGTSGYEQYF. Here the CDR3 DNA reads TGTGCCAGCAGCTTAGCGACTATCTCCGGGACTAGCGGTTACGAGCAGTACTTC.

The V call is TRBV10-3, the J call TRBJ2-2; D gene ambiguous. This CDR3 is built from 15 residues. Per the germline V gene, CDR1 is ENHRY and CDR2 is SYGVKD. The V end lost 4 bases, the J end lost 2 bases, and 11 bases lay between the germline ends. The CDR3 DNA is TGTGCCATCAGTGGGACGGGCCACAACACCGGGGAGCTGTTTTTT. This sequence encodes CAISGTGHNTGELFF.

This clonotype was observed a few times. The chain is built from TRBV29-1 and TRBJ1-2; no reliable D call. CDR1 SQVTM and CDR2 ANQGSEA come from the germline V gene. This CDR3 has 10 residues. Trimming removed 6 bases from V and 4 bases from J, with 6 bases in between. The CDR3 loop is CSVQTYGYTF. The CDR3 coding sequence is TGCAGCGTCCAGACCTATGGCTACACCTTC.

In this sample, this clonotype turned up many times. The chain combines TRBV12-3 or TRBV12-4 with TRBJ2-5, with D possibly being TRBD1 or TRBD2 (5 bases each). V was cut by 3 bases and J by 4 bases, with 6 bases left in between. This CDR3 is built from 12 residues. This CDR3 reads CASSFGGETQYF. The CDR3 nucleotides read TGTGCCAGCAGTTTTGGGGGAGAGACCCAGTACTTC.

This chain links TRBV11-2 with TRBJ2-7; TRBD1 matches 9 bases. V gave up 5 bases and J gave up 5 bases; unmatched junction bases: 10. Per the germline V gene, CDR1 is SGHAT and CDR2 is FQNNGV. CDR3 size: 15 residues. Here the CDR3 DNA reads TGTGCCAGCAGCCCTGTAGGGGGACAGGGCCACGAGCAGTACTTC. It codes for CASSPVGGQGHEQYF.

This chain connects TRBV7-6 to TRBJ2-3; 11 bases line up with TRBD2. J lost 4 bases, V lost 4 bases, and 10 bases had no gene match. This CDR3 spans 17 amino acids. Germline V lookup: CDR1 SGHVS, CDR2 FNYEAQ. The CDR3 reads CASSSQTSGKWADTQYF. For the CDR3, the DNA is TGTGCCAGCAGCTCCCAGACTAGCGGGAAATGGGCAGATACGCAGTATTTT.

The rearrangement links TRBV7-2 to TRBJ2-3; D may be TRBD2 (5 bases). The V end was cut by 1 base, the J end by 1 base, with 12 bases between. This CDR3 spans 16 amino acids. Per germline, CDR1 SGHTA and CDR2 FQGNSA. CDR3 coding DNA: TGTGCCAGCAGCTTAGGTGTGGGAGTTGGCACAGATACGCAGTATTTT. Translating gives CASSLGVGVGTDTQYF.

Only a few counts were recorded for this clonotype. The chain combines TRBV5-1 with TRBJ2-3; D may be TRBD2 (5 bases). The CDR3 consists of 16 residues. V was cut by 1 base and J by 2 bases, with 14 bases left in between. CDR1 is SGHRS and CDR2 is YFSETQ in the germline V gene. As DNA, the CDR3 is TGCGCCAGCAGCTTGTCCTCAGGAGGAAACACAGATACGCAGTATTTT. Amino acid sequence: CASSLSSGGNTDTQYF.

This clonotype was seen ten or more times. This chain links TRBV28 with TRBJ2-7; 8 nucleotides match TRBD1. The CDR3 runs 16 residues. Germline V gene lookup returns CDR1 MDHEN and CDR2 SYDVKM. The J segment lost 0 bases and the V segment lost 10 bases, leaving 14 bases of the junction unmatched. The CDR3 coding sequence is TGTGCCACCCACTCTTGGACAGGGAAAAGCTCCTACGAGCAGTACTTC. As protein: CATHSWTGKSSYEQYF.

The V and J genes are TRBV3-1 and TRBJ2-7, with D unclear. The CDR3 consists of 13 residues. Germline CDR1 LGHDT, CDR2 YNNKEL (reference sequence). Trimming left V 2 bases short and J 0 bases short, with 5 bases between. The CDR3 DNA follows: TGTGCCAGCAGCCAATACCTCTCCTACGAGCAGTACTTC. Its translation: CASSQYLSYEQYF.

This clonotype has a count of ten or more. This chain joins TRBV20-1 and TRBJ2-7, with 7 bases that match TRBD1. Losses at the gene ends were 2 bases for V and 3 bases for J; bases not matched to a gene: 7. Germline assignment: CDR1 DFQATT and CDR2 SNEGSKA (reference sequence). This CDR3 contains 14 residues. For the CDR3, the DNA is TGCAGTGCTAGAACCGGGACAGAATACTACGAGCAGTACTTC. Translated: CSARTGTEYYEQYF.

The chain is built from TRBV5-5 and TRBJ1-2, with 7 bases fitting TRBD1. The CDR3 is 13 amino acids. J gave up 8 bases and V 3 bases, and 7 bases lay outside the gene matches. Germline assignment: CDR1 SGHKS and CDR2 YYEKEE (reference sequence). The DNA of the CDR3 is TGTGCCAGCAGCTGGCCCACAGGGGTAGGCTACACCTTC. It translates to CASSWPTGVGYTF.

This sequence joins TRBV20-1 and TRBJ2-7; D may match TRBD1 or TRBD2 (5 bases each). Trimming removed 5 bases at V and 2 bases at J, with 13 bases between. The length of the CDR3 is 13 residues. Germline V CDR1 and CDR2: DFQATT, SNEGSKA (reference sequence). CDR3 in DNA: TGCAGTGCTTGGGGACCGGACACCTACGAGCAGTACTTC. Encoded protein: CSAWGPDTYEQYF.

The chain is built from TRBV19 and TRBJ2-4; D unresolved. The CDR3 sequence is 16 residues long. Germline V gene sequence: CDR1 LNHDA, CDR2 SQIVND (reference sequence). Trimming removed 1 base at V and 5 bases at J, with 15 bases between. The CDR3 bases are TGTGCCAGTAGTATAGGATCGGACCCCCCCGAAAACATTCAGTACTTC. As protein: CASSIGSDPPENIQYF.

This clonotype was seen a handful of times. The V and J genes are TRBV29-1 and TRBJ1-2, with TRBD1 matching 8 bases. The CDR3 loop spans 12 amino acids. With V trimmed by 3 bases and J by 5 bases, 2 bases remained unmatched. Germline assignment: CDR1 SQVTM and CDR2 ANQGSEA. CDR3 DNA sequence: TGCAGCGTTGATACAGGGGGATATGGCTACACCTTC. It translates to CSVDTGGYGYTF. The entire variable domain, with the rest obtained from reference TRBV29-1 and TRBJ1-2, is as follows: SAVISQKPSRDICQRGTSLTIQCQVDSQVTMMFWYRQQPGQSLTLIATANQGSEATYESGFVIDKFPISRPNLTFSTLTVSNMSPEDSSIYLCSVDTGGYGYTFGSGTRLTVV.

Many counts were recorded for this clonotype. The rearrangement uses TRBV29-1 and TRBJ1-4; the match to TRBD1 covers 7 bases. The CDR3 covers 12 residues. V gave up 3 bases and J gave up 6 bases; unmatched junction bases: 1. The germline gives CDR1 SQVTM, CDR2 ANQGSEA. The CDR3 DNA follows: TGCAGCGTTGAGGGGACAGATGAAAAACTGTTTTTT. Translated: CSVEGTDEKLFF. The complete variable domain, with remaining parts taken from reference TRBV29-1 and TRBJ1-4, reads SAVISQKPSRDICQRGTSLTIQCQVDSQVTMMFWYRQQPGQSLTLIATANQGSEATYESGFVIDKFPISRPNLTFSTLTVSNMSPEDSSIYLCSVEGTDEKLFFGSGTQLSVL.

The chain has TRBV4-3 and TRBJ1-2, with D tentatively TRBD1 (5 bases). V shed 0 bases and J shed 5 bases, with 16 bases lying between them. The CDR3 has 16 amino acids. Germline lookup yields CDR1 LGHNA and CDR2 YSLEER. CDR3 sequence reads: CASSQDHSGAEYGYTF. CDR3 nucleotide sequence: TGCGCCAGCAGCCAAGATCACTCCGGGGCAGAGTATGGCTACACCTTC.

In its sample, this clonotype was seen many times. The CDR3 reads CASSQATGGSSSGNTIYF. CDR3 in DNA: TGCGCCAGCAGCCAAGCTACGGGGGGCAGCTCATCGGGAAACACCATATATTTT. This rearrangement joins TRBV4-3 to TRBJ1-3, with D possibly being TRBD1 (6 bases). The CDR3 sequence is 18 residues long. Germline CDR1 LGHNA, CDR2 YSLEER. Trimming stripped 1 base from V and 4 bases from J, with 20 bases between.

The V call is TRBV29-1, the J call TRBJ2-1; no reliable D call. V shed 2 bases and J shed 0 bases, with 11 bases lying between them. The CDR3 covers 15 residues. The germline gives CDR1 SQVTM, CDR2 ANQGSEA. The CDR3 is CSVESQQYSYNEQFF. The DNA for the CDR3 is TGCAGCGTTGAATCTCAGCAGTACTCCTACAATGAGCAGTTCTTC.

This clonotype was found a few times. CDR3 protein: CASSLSTPLDQPQHF. For the CDR3, the DNA is TGTGCCAGCAGTTTATCGACCCCACTGGATCAGCCCCAGCATTTT. This chain joins TRBV27 and TRBJ1-5; D is unclear. The germline V gene encodes CDR1 MNHEY and CDR2 SMNVEV (reference sequence). V gave up 0 bases and J gave up 5 bases, with 11 bases separating them. The length of the CDR3 is 15 residues.

V and J are TRBV5-1 and TRBJ2-5, with D perhaps TRBD1 or TRBD2 (6 bases each). The CDR3 is 15 amino acids. Germline values: CDR1 SGHRS, CDR2 YFSETQ. With 4 bases removed from V and 2 bases from J, the gap between germline ends came to 15 bases. In nucleotides, the CDR3 is TGCGCCAGCAGCCGTAACGGGGGCGGTCAAGAGACCCAGTACTTC. As protein: CASSRNGGGQETQYF.

In this sample, this clonotype turned up a few times. V and J are TRBV7-9 and TRBJ2-2, with 10 bases fitting TRBD1. Germline assignment: CDR1 SEHNR and CDR2 FQNEAQ (reference sequence). The V and J ends lost 6 bases and 0 bases, in that order; junction bases with no gene match: 4. The CDR3 has 16 amino acids. CDR3 sequence reads: CASRGQGTANTGELFF. CDR3 coding DNA: TGTGCCAGCAGGGGACAGGGGACCGCGAACACCGGGGAGCTGTTTTTT.

The chain recombines TRBV27 with TRBJ1-1, with D perhaps matching TRBD1 (5 bases). This CDR3 comprises 14 residues. Germline assignment: CDR1 MNHEY and CDR2 SMNVEV (reference sequence). The ends were cut back, 5 bases at V and 3 bases at J, with 13 bases in the middle. The CDR3 region has the DNA TGTGCCAGCAGTAGGTGGGGGGGGGACACTGAAGCTTTCTTT. Encoded protein: CASSRWGGDTEAFF.

This clonotype turned up a few times. The chain couples TRBV7-8 to TRBJ2-7; maybe TRBD2 (5 bases). Looked up from germline, CDR1 is SGHVS and CDR2 is FQNEAQ. With 5 bases removed from V and 2 bases from J, the gap between germline ends came to 22 bases. This CDR3 region has 17 residues. The chain's CDR3 is CASSPLLMGGPAYEQYF. CDR3 bases: TGTGCCAGCAGCCCCCTGCTGATGGGCGGGCCTGCCTACGAGCAGTACTTC.

In this sample, this clonotype turned up many times. The J gene is TRBJ2-7, the V gene TRBV15; D may be TRBD1 or TRBD2 (5 bases each). The CDR3 has 15 residues. The V end was cut by 4 bases, the J end by 0 bases, with 13 bases between. CDR1 is LNHNV, CDR2 YYDKDF, per germline (reference sequence). This CDR3 reads CATSTRDGRSYEQYF. Written as DNA, the CDR3 is TGTGCCACCAGCACCAGGGACGGACGCTCCTACGAGCAGTACTTC. Using reference TRBV15 and TRBJ2-7 for the parts outside the CDR3, the full variable domain is DAMVIQNPRYQVTQFGKPVTLSCSQTLNHNVMYWYQQKSSQAPKLLFHYYDKDFNNEADTPDNFQSRRPNTSFCFLDIRSPGLGDTAMYLCATSTRDGRSYEQYFGPGTRLTVT.

Only a few counts were recorded for this clonotype. CDR3 region: CASSLDQGSTEAFF. CDR3 bases: TGTGCCAGCAGCTTAGATCAGGGTAGCACTGAAGCTTTCTTT. The rearrangement joins TRBV7-2 to TRBJ1-1; D may be TRBD1 (5 bases). The CDR3 is made up of 14 amino acids. Deletions cut 1 base from V and 4 bases from J, with 10 bases between. Looked up from germline, CDR1 is SGHTA and CDR2 is FQGNSA.

This chain joins TRBV11-2 and TRBJ2-4, with TRBD2 matching 12 bases. Trimming at V came to 5 bases and at J to 1 base, leaving 15 bases not matched to a gene. There are 20 residues in the CDR3. The germline V gene has CDR1 SGHAT and CDR2 FQNNGV. CDR3 DNA sequence: TGTGCCAGCAGCCTCCGGACTAGCGGGATGGTTGAGATGGCCAAAAACATTCAGTACTTC. It translates to CASSLRTSGMVEMAKNIQYF.

The rearrangement links TRBV3-1 to TRBJ1-2; 7 nucleotides agree with TRBD1. The J segment lost 7 bases and the V segment lost 2 bases, leaving 13 bases of the junction unmatched. The CDR3 length is 16 residues. Looked up from germline, CDR1 is LGHDT and CDR2 is YNNKEL (reference sequence). The CDR3 DNA follows: TGTGCCAGCAGCCAAAGAGTGGGCTGGTCAGGGGGTGGCTACACCTTC. Encoded protein: CASSQRVGWSGGGYTF.